The 31 T cell receptor beta chains below all came from one sample that was sequenced in a study of molecular identifiers for immune sequencing clone quantification. In TCRdb, the PCR reads were re-called with MiXCR into one record per CDR3 protein. The table includes over 100,000 distinct CDR3 sequences, under 40% detected once. Sequenced input: naive CD8+ T cells from blood, with Jurkat cell RNA spiked in. The subset: FACS-sorted CD8+CD4-CCR7+CD45RA+ naive T cells. The receptor source for this set is a human donor in good health. Some libraries in this study had Jurkat cell RNA spiked in.

The chain is built from TRBV6-2 or TRBV6-3 and TRBJ1-2; D not certain. The V gene lost 7 bases and the J gene lost 1 base, with 10 bases spanning the gap. The CDR3 consists of 13 residues. The germline V gene has CDR1 MNHEY and CDR2 SVGEGT. The CDR3 region is CASTDLFNYGYTF. The CDR3 nucleotides are TGTGCCAGCACCGACCTCTTTAACTATGGCTACACCTTC.

As for this clonotype: One junction end disagrees with the germline gene, perhaps due to a read error. The chain couples TRBV6-6 to TRBJ1-4; D ambiguous. Germline-derived CDR1 and CDR2 are MNHNY and SVGAGI (reference sequence). The CDR3 has 15 residues. The CDR3 spells CASTLGPATYEKLFF. The CDR3 DNA reads TGTGCCAGCACCCTCGGACCCGCAACTTATGAAAAACTGTTTTTT.

The J gene is TRBJ2-6, the V gene TRBV2, with D hard to call. This CDR3 comprises 18 residues. The V and J ends lost 10 bases and 4 bases respectively, with 26 bases between them. Germline CDR1 SNHLY, CDR2 FYNNEI. CDR3 region: CANPRWQASSRGANVLTF. CDR3 nucleotides: TGTGCCAACCCACGGTGGCAGGCCTCGAGTAGAGGGGCCAACGTCCTGACTTTC. Full variable domain (missing parts from reference TRBV2 and TRBJ2-6): EPEVTQTPSHQVTQMGQEVILRCVPISNHLYFYWYRQILGQKVEFLVSFYNNEISEKSEIFDDQFSVERPDGSNFTLKIRSTKLEDSAMYFCANPRWQASSRGANVLTFGAGSRLTVL.

This clonotype was counted only a few times. The chain employs TRBV19 and TRBJ1-5; D uncertain. The V gene lost 7 bases and the J gene lost 0 bases, with 10 bases spanning the gap. CDR1 and CDR2 (germline): LNHDA, SQIVND (reference sequence). The CDR3 is made up of 14 amino acids. CDR3 sequence reads: CASKGSYSNQPQHF. The DNA for the CDR3 is TGTGCCAGTAAGGGATCCTATAGCAATCAGCCCCAGCATTTT.

The chain links TRBV27 to TRBJ2-5; D is perhaps TRBD1 (5 bases). The V gene lost 2 bases and the J gene lost 9 bases, with 16 bases spanning the gap. CDR1 MNHEY and CDR2 SMNVEV come from the germline V gene (reference sequence). This CDR3 spans 14 amino acids. The CDR3 sequence: CASSLRVPSGPQYF. The DNA for the CDR3 is TGTGCCAGCAGTTTACGGGTCCCATCAGGGCCCCAGTACTTC.

In the case of this clonotype: Lacking the conserved final phenylalanine or tryptophan, this CDR3 likely reflects a read error. V usage is TRBV5-5 and J usage is TRBJ2-3; no definite D call. In germline, CDR1 is SGHKS, CDR2 YYEKEE (reference sequence). V lost 0 bases, J lost 5 bases, and 4 bases lay in between. This CDR3 comprises 12 residues. This CDR3 reads CASSLVRDTQYS. CDR3 coding DNA: TGTGCCAGCAGCTTGGTGAGAGATACGCAGTATTCT.

CDR3 DNA: TGCGCCAGCAGCCAAGATGGGCTAATTGAGCAGTTCTTC. Its protein product is CASSQDGLIEQFF. This chain links TRBV4-3 with TRBJ2-1; D gene unclear. This CDR3 region has 13 residues. V was trimmed by 0 bases and J by 9 bases, leaving 9 bases between them. From germline, CDR1 is LGHNA and CDR2 YSLEER.

This clonotype was seen a handful of times. The CDR3 DNA sequence: TGTGCCAGTAGTCCGGGACTGAGCAACTATGGCTACACCTTC. Its protein is CASSPGLSNYGYTF. The gene calls are TRBV19 and TRBJ1-2; D is possibly TRBD1 (5 bases). The germline CDR1 and CDR2 sequences are LNHDA and SQIVND (reference sequence). This CDR3 is built from 14 residues. Trimming pared 5 bases from V and 2 bases from J, leaving 12 bases between.

This clonotype has only a few counts. This rearrangement joins TRBV12-3 or TRBV12-4 to TRBJ2-7, with 9 bases identical to TRBD2. V lost 3 bases to trimming and J lost 7 bases; unmatched junction nucleotides: 10. The CDR3 is made up of 15 amino acids. The CDR3 DNA reads TGTGCCAGCAGTTTCGGCGCGGGAGGGCGGAGGGAGCAGTACTTC. This translates into CASSFGAGGRREQYF.

This clonotype was recorded a few times. V usage is TRBV10-3 and J usage is TRBJ2-2; no clear D. Trimming left V 3 bases short and J 8 bases short, with 7 bases between. CDR1 is ENHRY and CDR2 is SYGVKD in the germline V gene. This CDR3 has 12 amino acids. Here the CDR3 reads CAISEILGELFF. CDR3 nucleotide sequence: TGTGCCATCAGTGAAATCCTGGGGGAGCTGTTTTTT.

The sample holds a few counts of this clonotype. The DNA of the CDR3 is TGTGCCAGCTCCATCGCTCCATCCTACGAGCAGTACTTC. It yields the protein CASSIAPSYEQYF. The genes are TRBV12-3 or TRBV12-4 and TRBJ2-7; D is ambiguous. Trimming took off 8 bases at V and 1 base at J, with 12 bases between the two ends. This CDR3 has 13 amino acids.

The DNA for the CDR3 is TGTGCCAGCTGTGGTAAAACCAGGGGGCAATTCTCCTACGAGCAGTACTTC. Amino acids: CASCGKTRGQFSYEQYF. The chain employs TRBV12-3 or TRBV12-4 and TRBJ2-7, with TRBD1 matching over 8 bases. V trimming: 8 bases; J trimming: 0 bases; junction bases outside the gene matches: 15. This CDR3 spans 17 amino acids.

This clonotype was recorded a few times. The chain recombines TRBV13 with TRBJ1-1; D not certain. From germline, CDR1 is PRHDT and CDR2 FYEKMQ (reference sequence). The CDR3 has 13 amino acids. V was cut by 4 bases and J by 1 base, with 7 bases left in between. CDR3 DNA: TGTGCCAGCAGCTCGCCACAGAACACTGAAGCTTTCTTT. Protein product: CASSSPQNTEAFF.

The genes are TRBV4-3 and TRBJ2-1; maybe TRBD2 (5 bases). Trimming took 1 base from V and 8 from J, leaving 21 bases between them. This CDR3 contains 17 residues. The V gene's germline CDR1 is LGHNA and CDR2 YSLEER. The CDR3 loop is CASSQAFRTFFRDEQFF. CDR3 DNA sequence: TGCGCCAGCAGCCAAGCGTTCCGGACTTTCTTTAGGGATGAGCAGTTCTTC.

This clonotype was counted once. A read error may explain this, as a much larger clone is one base away. CDR3: CDSSLRTLAGATDTQYF. Here the CDR3 DNA reads TGTGACAGCAGCCTTAGGACTCTAGCGGGAGCCACAGATACGCAGTATTTT. The rearrangement joins TRBV5-4 to TRBJ2-3; 10 positions agree with TRBD2. The CDR3 is 17 amino acids. Germline CDR1 and CDR2: SGHNT and YYREEE (reference sequence). The full variable domain, completed using reference TRBV5-4 and TRBJ2-3, is ETGVTQSPTHLIKTRGQQVTLRCSSQSGHNTVSWYQQALGQGPQFIFQYYREEENGRGNFPPRFSGLQFPNYSSELNVNALELDDSALYLCDSSLRTLAGATDTQYFGPGTRLTVL.

In the case of this clonotype: Mismatch with germline at one junction end may stem from a read error. V is TRBV28 and J is TRBJ2-7; D is possibly TRBD1 (6 bases). Germline CDR1 and CDR2: MDHEN and SYDVKM. The CDR3 length is 14 residues. The CDR3 sequence is CASSLWARGYKQYF. As DNA, the CDR3 is TGTGCCAGCAGTTTATGGGCCAGGGGCTACAAGCAGTACTTC.

About this clonotype itself: This may be a read error: a much more frequent sequence differs by one nucleotide. The missing conserved phenylalanine or tryptophan at the end of this CDR3 makes a read error likely. This chain links TRBV6-5 with TRBJ2-7, with 7 bases lining up with TRBD2. Germline V CDR1 and CDR2: MNHEY, SVGAGI. With 7 bases clipped from V and 0 bases from J, the junction kept 3 bases outside the gene matches. The CDR3 has 13 residues. DNA for the CDR3: TGTGCCAGCATCGGCGGGAGCTCCTACGAGCAGTACTAC. Translation: CASIGGSSYEQYY.

The chain combines TRBV18 with TRBJ1-1, with D tentatively TRBD1 (5 bases). The germline V and J ends were trimmed by 5 bases and 1 base, with 8 bases remaining between them. CDR1 and CDR2 from the germline V gene are KGHSH and LQKENI. CDR3 length: 13 amino acids. CDR3 bases: TGTGCCAGCTCAGGGGACTCGAACACTGAAGCTTTCTTT. This codes for CASSGDSNTEAFF.

V usage is TRBV9 and J usage is TRBJ2-3, with D hard to call. Trimming removed 1 base at V and 2 bases at J, with 14 bases between. The CDR3 length is 16 residues. Germline V CDR1 and CDR2: SGDLS, YYNGEE. The CDR3 sequence: CASSVSLGGLTDTQYF. The DNA for the CDR3 is TGTGCCAGCAGCGTATCGCTCGGCGGTCTCACAGATACGCAGTATTTT.

This chain links TRBV4-2 with TRBJ1-1; D unclear. The germline V gene has CDR1 LGHNA and CDR2 YNFKEQ. Trimming cost V 1 base and J 5 bases, with 11 bases left between them. The CDR3 length is 14 residues. The CDR3, as DNA: TGTGCCAGCAGCCAAGTGGAGGGAGGAACTGAAGCTTTCTTT. Its protein is CASSQVEGGTEAFF.

The chain links TRBV6-6 to TRBJ2-3, with D perhaps given as TRBD1 or TRBD2 (5 bases each). The ends were cut back, 6 bases at V and 2 bases at J, with 12 bases in the middle. The CDR3 contains 14 residues. The germline V gene has CDR1 MNHNY and CDR2 SVGAGI (reference sequence). The chain's CDR3 is CASSRDHYTDTQYF. The CDR3 coding sequence is TGTGCCAGCAGCCGGGACCACTACACAGATACGCAGTATTTT.

This clonotype was observed a few times. J is TRBJ2-1 and V is TRBV14; TRBD2 matches at 7 bases. Per germline, CDR1 SGHDN and CDR2 FVKESK. Unmatched junction bases numbered 6, after V lost 4 bases and J lost 3 bases. CDR3 size: 15 residues. Here the CDR3 DNA reads TGTGCCAGCAGCCGACACCCTAGCGGCTACAATGAGCAGTTCTTC. The encoded protein is CASSRHPSGYNEQFF.

As regards this clonotype: A read error may be the cause here, since a much bigger clone is one base away. The V and J genes are TRBV2 and TRBJ2-3; D remains ambiguous. This CDR3 has 15 residues. Germline V CDR1 and CDR2: SNHLY, FYNNEI. This chain's CDR3 is CASREASARTDTQYF. In nucleotides, the CDR3 is TGTGCCAGCAGGGAAGCGAGCGCAAGAACAGATACGCAGTATTTT.

This clonotype was observed many times. This chain connects TRBV28 to TRBJ2-3; weak D call: TRBD2 (6 bases). From germline, CDR1 is MDHEN and CDR2 SYDVKM. V was clipped by 5 bases and J by 4 bases, with 16 bases between them. The CDR3 is made up of 15 amino acids. CDR3 in DNA: TGTGCCAGCAGTCGTTATTGGGGAGGCCCAGATACGCAGTATTTT. Protein product: CASSRYWGGPDTQYF.

This clonotype was seen more than once but under ten times. V is TRBV6-2 or TRBV6-3 and J is TRBJ2-7; D could derive from TRBD1 or TRBD2 (6 bases each). V was clipped by 8 bases and J by 0 bases, with 8 bases between them. The germline V gene has CDR1 MNHEY and CDR2 SVGEGT. This CDR3 region has 12 residues. The CDR3 loop reads CASWGASYEQYF. Written as DNA, the CDR3 is TGTGCCAGCTGGGGGGCCTCCTACGAGCAGTACTTC.

For this clonotype: A much larger clone is a single base away; this may be a read error. This rearrangement joins TRBV14 to TRBJ2-3; 8 bases agree with TRBD1. The CDR3 is made up of 15 amino acids. Germline CDR1 reads SGHDN; CDR2 reads FVKESK. CDR3 sequence reads: CASSHDRGITDTQNF. The CDR3 region has the DNA TGTGCCAGCAGCCATGACAGGGGTATCACAGATACGCAGAATTTT. Together with reference TRBV14 and TRBJ2-3, the CDR3 gives the full variable domain: EAGVTQFPSHSVIEKGQTVTLRCDPISGHDNLYWYRRVMGKEIKFLLHFVKESKQDESGMPNNRFLAERTGGTYSTLKVQPAELEDSGVYFCASSHDRGITDTQNFGPGTRLTVL.

In the case of this clonotype: The junction and the germline gene differ at one end; a read error may be behind it. This chain links TRBV20-1 with TRBJ1-1, with D perhaps matching TRBD1 (6 bases). CDR1 is DFQATT, CDR2 SNEGSKA, per germline (reference sequence). The CDR3 is made up of 13 amino acids. This CDR3 reads CSARTGWGTEAIF. The CDR3 bases are TGCAGTGCTAGAACAGGGTGGGGCACTGAAGCTATCTTT.

This clonotype appeared a single time. This sequence joins TRBV19 and TRBJ1-1; D is undetermined. CDR1 is LNHDA and CDR2 is SQIVND in the germline V gene (reference sequence). CDR3 size: 12 residues. Trimming stripped 5 bases from V and 3 bases from J, with 7 bases between. CDR3 protein: CASSHRDTEAFF. The CDR3 nucleotides are TGTGCCAGTAGTCATAGAGACACTGAAGCTTTCTTT.

V gene TRBV19 combines with J gene TRBJ2-7; D is unclear. The CDR3 loop spans 11 amino acids. The germline V gene has CDR1 LNHDA and CDR2 SQIVND (reference sequence). Trimming removed 3 bases at V and 7 bases at J, with 7 bases between. The chain's CDR3 is CASSMGAEQYF. In nucleotides, the CDR3 is TGTGCCAGTAGTATGGGCGCTGAGCAGTACTTC.

This clonotype showed up just once. The V call is TRBV12-3 or TRBV12-4, the J call TRBJ2-3, with a possible D match to TRBD2 (5 bases). The CDR3 length is 17 residues. V was pared by 5 bases and J by 0 bases, with 18 bases between. The CDR3 sequence: CASSRLPSGVSTDTQYF. CDR3 nucleotide sequence: TGTGCCAGCAGTCGACTCCCAAGCGGAGTAAGCACAGATACGCAGTATTTT.

Concerning this clonotype: At one boundary the junction diverges from the germline segment, which might be a read error. The chain recombines TRBV2 with TRBJ2-3; 10 bases map to TRBD2. The CDR3 is 17 amino acids. CDR1 and CDR2 (germline): SNHLY, FYNNEI. CDR3 residues: CAGGGYWTSGSTDTRYF. The CDR3 DNA reads TGTGCCGGCGGAGGTTATTGGACTAGCGGCTCCACAGATACGCGGTATTTT.